What follows are 19 T cell receptor beta chains derived from one specimen sequenced in a study of T cell responses to AZD1222 COVID-19 vaccine. The data were produced by immunoSEQ multiplex PCR, yet TCRdb's version contains in-frame clones alone and is incomplete. The table records some 80,000 clones, roughly 88% of them present only once. The material was peripheral blood, obtained on day 0 of AZD1222 vaccination. These receptors were obtained from an adult in good health.

This clone was counted once. The chain uses TRBV5-5 and TRBJ2-5; D might be TRBD1 (5 bases). The CDR3 consists of 14 residues. V lost 6 bases and J lost 5, with 17 bases in between. Germline CDR1 is SGHKS and CDR2 is YYEKEE (reference sequence). The CDR3: CASIYGQAGETQYF. The CDR3 coding sequence is TGTGCCAGCATCTATGGACAAGCCGGGGAGACCCAGTACTTC.

The V and J genes are TRBV16 and TRBJ2-7; maybe TRBD1 (6 bases). The CDR3 consists of 15 residues. The V end was cut by 3 bases, the J end by 5 bases, with 17 bases between. The germline V gene encodes CDR1 KGHSY and CDR2 FQNENV. The CDR3 DNA follows: TGTGCCAGCAGCCATGGGTGGGGGCGCTCGGACGAGCAGTACTTC. It encodes CASSHGWGRSDEQYF.

The DNA for the CDR3 is TGTGCCAGCAGCCAAGCAGGGGGTAAATCGCGAGAGACCCAGTACTTC. Amino acids: CASSQAGGKSRETQYF. The chain combines TRBV9 with TRBJ2-5; 7 bases are shared with TRBD1. The CDR3 extends over 16 amino acids. V was clipped by 4 bases and J by 4 bases; unmatched bases: 13. CDR1 SGDLS and CDR2 YYNGEE come from the germline V gene.

The chain is built from TRBV10-2 and TRBJ2-3; 7 bases line up with TRBD1. Trimming removed 6 bases from V and 4 bases from J; junction bases left unmatched: 1. This CDR3 has 12 residues. Per the germline V gene, CDR1 is WSHSY and CDR2 is SAAADI. The CDR3 DNA is TGCGCCAGCAGGCAGGGGGCAGATACGCAGTATTTT. Translating it yields CASRQGADTQYF.

In its sample, this clone was seen a few times. The chain is built from TRBV6-5 and TRBJ1-5; possibly TRBD1 for D (5 bases). Germline V gives CDR1 MNHEY, CDR2 SVGAGI. This CDR3 has 14 residues. V lost 6 bases and J 0 bases, leaving 9 bases between the germline ends. The DNA for the CDR3 is TGTGCCAGCAGACAGGCTTATAGCAATCAGCCCCAGCATTTT. It codes for CASRQAYSNQPQHF.

The chain joins TRBV5-4 to TRBJ1-6; 8 bases are a match to TRBD1. Germline V gene lookup returns CDR1 SGHNT and CDR2 YYREEE (reference sequence). With V trimmed by 5 bases and J by 8 bases, 6 bases remained unmatched. This CDR3 comprises 14 residues. The CDR3 spells CASRFGQGHSPLHF. CDR3 sequence (DNA): TGTGCCAGCAGATTCGGACAGGGTCATTCACCCCTCCACTTT.

The rearrangement uses TRBV5-4 and TRBJ1-1; 9 bases match TRBD1. Germline V gene sequence: CDR1 SGHNT, CDR2 YYREEE (reference sequence). Trimming at V came to 4 bases and at J to 3 bases, leaving 7 bases not matched to a gene. The CDR3 is made up of 15 amino acids. The CDR3 sequence: CASSDGTGLYTEAFF. The CDR3, as DNA: TGTGCCAGCAGCGACGGGACAGGGTTGTACACTGAAGCTTTCTTT.

The chain uses TRBV7-2 and TRBJ2-7; 7 nucleotides agree with TRBD2. The germline V gene encodes CDR1 SGHTA and CDR2 FQGNSA. The CDR3 contains 16 residues. Losses at the gene ends were 5 bases for V and 3 bases for J; bases not matched to a gene: 13. CDR3: CASSPAGPSGHYEQYF. CDR3 in DNA: TGTGCCAGCAGCCCTGCGGGCCCTAGCGGCCACTACGAGCAGTACTTC.

The gene calls are TRBV7-3 and TRBJ1-1, with D perhaps TRBD1 (5 bases). The CDR3 is made up of 14 amino acids. Trimming shortened V by 5 bases and J by 2 bases, and 12 bases separated the two germline ends. Germline lookup yields CDR1 SGHTA and CDR2 FQGTGA. The CDR3: CASSGHQDNTEAFF. For the CDR3, the DNA is TGTGCCAGCAGCGGACACCAGGATAACACTGAAGCTTTCTTT.

This clone was recorded once. This chain connects TRBV5-5 to TRBJ2-1, with D hard to call. The CDR3 has 13 amino acids. Germline assignment: CDR1 SGHKS and CDR2 YYEKEE (reference sequence). The V end was cut by 2 bases, the J end by 3 bases, with 6 bases between. CDR3 coding DNA: TGTGCCAGCAGCTTTCGCGACTACAATGAGCAGTTCTTC. Translated, it gives CASSFRDYNEQFF.

This clone was seen only a few times. The V and J genes are TRBV5-6 and TRBJ2-2, with D possibly called TRBD1 or TRBD2 (5 bases each). CDR3 length: 16 residues. Between the trimmed V and J ends, which lost 4 bases and 0 bases, there was a span of 13 bases. Germline values: CDR1 SGHDT, CDR2 YYEEEE. CDR3 protein: CASSRGWGANTGELFF. As DNA, the CDR3 is TGTGCCAGCAGCCGGGGATGGGGCGCGAACACCGGGGAGCTGTTTTTT.

The V gene is TRBV29-1, the J gene TRBJ1-1, with TRBD1 identical over 10 bases. Germline V gene lookup returns CDR1 SQVTM and CDR2 ANQGSEA. The V gene end was trimmed by 4 bases and the J gene end by 4 bases; junction bases not matched to a gene: 6. The CDR3 is made up of 14 amino acids. CDR3 protein: CSVGSGQGSTEAFF. The CDR3 region has the DNA TGCAGCGTTGGTTCGGGACAGGGGTCCACTGAAGCTTTCTTT.

The rearrangement joins TRBV6-5 to TRBJ2-1; D is unresolved. Looked up from germline, CDR1 is MNHEY and CDR2 is SVGAGI. This CDR3 is 13 amino acids long. Between the trimmed V and J ends, which lost 8 bases and 6 bases, there was a span of 14 bases. The chain's CDR3 is CASQMRSSNEQFF. The CDR3 bases are TGTGCCAGCCAAATGAGGAGCAGCAATGAGCAGTTCTTC.

The chain uses TRBV5-1 and TRBJ1-4; D is perhaps TRBD1 (6 bases). Trimming removed 1 base from V and 7 bases from J, with 17 bases in between. The CDR3 covers 16 residues. Germline V gene lookup returns CDR1 SGHRS and CDR2 YFSETQ. This chain's CDR3 is CASSLPEQGLSEKLFF. CDR3 DNA: TGCGCCAGCAGCTTGCCTGAACAGGGACTTAGTGAAAAACTGTTTTTT.

Here the CDR3 DNA reads TGTGCCAGCAGTTCGGCTAGCGGAAACTACGAGCAGTACTTC. Its protein product is CASSSASGNYEQYF. The chain has TRBV28 and TRBJ2-7; 7 positions match TRBD2. This CDR3 is built from 14 residues. Germline assignment: CDR1 MDHEN and CDR2 SYDVKM. The V and J ends lost 4 bases and 3 bases, in that order; junction bases with no gene match: 6.

The chain combines TRBV18 with TRBJ1-6, with D uncertain. The V and J ends lost 3 bases and 5 bases respectively, with 11 bases between them. Germline V gene lookup returns CDR1 KGHSH and CDR2 LQKENI. The CDR3 sequence is 15 residues long. In nucleotides, the CDR3 is TGTGCCAGCTCACCGCGGCGAGGCAATAATTCACCCCTCCACTTT. As protein: CASSPRRGNNSPLHF. The full variable domain, with the rest looked up from reference TRBV18 and TRBJ1-6, is NAGVMQNPRHLVRRRGQEARLRCSPMKGHSHVYWYRQLPEEGLKFMVYLQKENIIDESGMPKERFSAEFPKEGPSILRIQQVVRGDSAAYFCASSPRRGNNSPLHFGNGTRLTVT.

The chain joins TRBV29-1 to TRBJ2-7; tentatively, D is TRBD1 (5 bases). The length of the CDR3 is 12 residues. The V gene lost 4 bases and the J gene lost 2 bases, with 9 bases spanning the gap. Germline V CDR1 and CDR2: SQVTM, ANQGSEA. The CDR3 DNA reads as TGCAGCGTTGCGCAGGGTCCCTACGAGCAGTACTTC. Protein sequence: CSVAQGPYEQYF.

The CDR3 reads CASSPSGANVLTF. Here the CDR3 DNA reads TGTGCCAGCTCACCATCCGGGGCCAACGTCCTGACTTTC. The rearrangement links TRBV18 to TRBJ2-6; D not resolved. Trimming cost V 2 bases and J 4 bases, with 3 bases left between them. This CDR3 has 13 residues. Germline lookup yields CDR1 KGHSH and CDR2 LQKENI. Based on the CDR3 plus reference TRBV18 and TRBJ2-6, the full variable domain is NAGVMQNPRHLVRRRGQEARLRCSPMKGHSHVYWYRQLPEEGLKFMVYLQKENIIDESGMPKERFSAEFPKEGPSILRIQQVVRGDSAAYFCASSPSGANVLTFGAGSRLTVL.

This sequence joins TRBV30 and TRBJ2-3; possibly TRBD2 for D (6 bases). The CDR3 loop spans 13 amino acids. Trimming shortened V by 3 bases and J by 6 bases, and 13 bases separated the two germline ends. CDR1 and CDR2 (germline): GTSNPN, SVGIG (reference sequence). The CDR3 bases are TGTGCCTGGAGGACGGGACTCAGGGATACGCAGTATTTT. It translates to CAWRTGLRDTQYF.